This T cell receptor (beta chain) was profiled in a study of cytomegalovirus exposure and HLA in healthy donors. Measured with immunoSEQ multiplex PCR; TCRdb has only the in-frame clones, and not every one. The sample yields 110,000 to 150,000 clones, less than 95% seen once. General observations from the study: The finding came from a later analysis; first-cohort TCR clusters tended to co-occur in the roughly 120 validation repertoires. A list of around 160 TCR beta chains associated with cytomegalovirus was given. The dataset shows that most TCR sequences were rare, while some public TCRs occurred in many donors. Both high specificity and high sensitivity reportedly marked the classifier's diagnosis of cytomegalovirus status.

As for this clone: The target antigen is unknown.

Unmatched junction bases numbered 12, after V lost 0 bases and J lost 5 bases. In germline, CDR1 is LNHNV, CDR2 YYDKDF (reference sequence). The CDR3 extends over 17 amino acids. The genes are TRBV15 and TRBJ2-7, with TRBD1 matching 8 bases. This receptor was obtained from a man aged 18 to 35 in good health and CMV-seropositive. The sample taken for sequencing was PBMCs. Here the CDR3 reads CATSRDGLGTGGDEQYF. CDR3 DNA: TGTGCCACCAGCAGAGATGGATTGGGCACAGGGGGTGACGAGCAGTACTTC.